Only a few counts were recorded for the clone carrying this T cell receptor (beta chain). Between the trimmed V and J ends, which lost 6 bases and 6 bases, there was a span of 13 bases. Germline V gives CDR1 WSHSY, CDR2 SAAADI. This CDR3 has 13 residues. This sample is part of a study of CD4 and CD8 cells across lung adenocarcinoma regions. From the PCR reads, TCRdb called clonotypes with MiXCR, one entry per CDR3 protein. The sample lists about 11,000 distinct CDR3 sequences, approximately 50% occurring once. The sequence was obtained from a female donor with lung adenocarcinoma. The CD4 and CD8 labels of this study may be unreliable. V usage is TRBV10-2 and J usage is TRBJ2-3; maybe TRBD2 (6 bases). The sequencing sample was made of CD8+ T cells from the center of a lung tumor. In DNA form, the CDR3 reads TGCGCCAGCAGGAAGACTAGGATGGATACGCAGTATTTT. Amino acids: CASRKTRMDTQYF.